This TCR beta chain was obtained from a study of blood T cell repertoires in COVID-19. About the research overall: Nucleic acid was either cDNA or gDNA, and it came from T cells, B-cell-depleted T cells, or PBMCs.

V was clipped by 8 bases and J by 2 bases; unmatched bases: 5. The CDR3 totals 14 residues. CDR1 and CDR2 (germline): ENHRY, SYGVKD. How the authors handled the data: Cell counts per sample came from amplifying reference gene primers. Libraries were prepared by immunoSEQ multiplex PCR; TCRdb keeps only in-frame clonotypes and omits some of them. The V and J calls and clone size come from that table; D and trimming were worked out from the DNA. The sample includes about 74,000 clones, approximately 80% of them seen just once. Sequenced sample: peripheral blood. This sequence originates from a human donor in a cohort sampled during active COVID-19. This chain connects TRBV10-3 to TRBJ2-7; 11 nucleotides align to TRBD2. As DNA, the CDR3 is TGTGCCATCGGAGGGACTAGCGGCACCTACGAGCAGTACTTC. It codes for CAIGGTSGTYEQYF.